The rows below give T cell receptor beta chains drawn from one sample of a study of human T cells and chemical hapten exposure. A single record per CDR3 protein comes from TCRdb applying MiXCR to the RACE reads. The sample contains some 52,000 distinct CDR3 sequences, approximately 11% of which appear only once. The sample consisted of whole blood, taken in connection with sensitization to the hapten diphenylcyclopropenone (DPC). The receptor set was obtained from a woman aged 40 to 49 with alopecia areata. Some clones in this sample may be carry-over from other donors' samples. CDR3s include the opening cysteine and the closing phenylalanine or tryptophan. D genes are given only for firm matches. Clone size is not always given. Where it is, it says once, few, many or a class for expanded clones.

CASSLVETQYF	TGTGCCAGCAGCTTGGTTGAGACCCAGTACTTC	.	TRBJ2-5	11	many	TRBV5-5
CASSQAGTGPDSPLHF	TGTGCCAGCTCACAAGCGGGGACAGGGCCAGATTCACCCCTCCACTTT	TRBD1	TRBJ1-6	16	many	TRBV18
CASSPSDRPQHF	TGTGCCAGCAGCCCTTCGGACAGGCCCCAGCATTTT	.	TRBJ1-5	12	few	TRBV7-2
CSVRKTGGWNTEAFF	TGCAGCGTTCGCAAGACAGGGGGCTGGAACACTGAAGCTTTCTTT	TRBD1	TRBJ1-1	15	many	TRBV29-1
CASSLGTPAIAKNIQYF	TGTGCCAGCAGCTTGGGGACTCCAGCGATAGCCAAAAACATTCAGTACTTC	.	TRBJ2-4	17	.	TRBV7-2
CASHQRGAGTEAFF	TGTGCCAGCCACCAGAGAGGAGCAGGCACTGAAGCTTTCTTT	.	TRBJ1-1	14	few	TRBV28
CASSSRGKTYNEQFF	TGTGCCAGCAGTTCAAGGGGCAAGACCTACAATGAGCAGTTCTTC	.	TRBJ2-1	15	many	TRBV28
CASSPISGFPTDTQYF	TGTGCCAGCAGCCCCATTAGCGGGTTCCCCACAGATACGCAGTATTTT	TRBD2	TRBJ2-3	16	.	TRBV7-9
CASSSVGGSPLHF	TGTGCCAGCAGCTCAGTCGGCGGTTCACCCCTCCACTTT	.	TRBJ1-6	13	many	TRBV7-6
CASSQTMGQAYEQYF	TGCGCCAGCAGCCAAACGATGGGACAGGCCTACGAGCAGTACTTC	TRBD1	TRBJ2-7	15	.	TRBV4-1
CASSPQGTLYNEQFF	TGTGCCAGCAGCCCACAGGGGACCCTCTACAATGAGCAGTTCTTC	TRBD1	TRBJ2-1	15	many	TRBV5-5
CSAPHEKLFF	TGCAGTGCTCCGCATGAAAAACTGTTTTTT	.	TRBJ1-4	10	few	TRBV20-1
CASSKVRESNEQFF	TGTGCCAGCAGCAAAGTACGGGAGAGCAATGAGCAGTTCTTC	.	TRBJ2-1	14	many	TRBV21-1
CASSDSGAYNEQFF	TGTGCCAGCAGTGATAGCGGGGCATACAATGAGCAGTTCTTC	TRBD2	TRBJ2-1	14	.	TRBV2
CASSPTREGPQYF	TGTGCCAGCAGCCCAACCCGAGAAGGACCCCAGTACTTC	.	TRBJ2-5	13	few	TRBV11-3
CASSGGAQNQPQHF	TGTGCCAGCAGCGGAGGGGCCCAAAATCAGCCCCAGCATTTT	.	TRBJ1-5	14	.	TRBV7-2
CASSPGLAETQYF	TGTGCCAGCAGCCCGGGACTAGCGGAGACCCAGTACTTC	TRBD2	TRBJ2-5	13	few	TRBV12-3/TRBV12-4
CASTPSSSYEQYF	TGTGCCAGCACCCCGTCCAGCTCCTACGAGCAGTACTTC	.	TRBJ2-7	13	many	TRBV11-3
CASSYGARGGSTDTQYF	TGTGCCAGCAGTTACGGGGCCCGAGGTGGGAGCACAGATACGCAGTATTTT	.	TRBJ2-3	17	.	TRBV6-5
CASSIGQPLLGNQPQHF	TGTGCCAGCTCAATAGGACAGCCCCTCCTTGGCAATCAGCCCCAGCATTTT	.	TRBJ1-5	17	.	TRBV18